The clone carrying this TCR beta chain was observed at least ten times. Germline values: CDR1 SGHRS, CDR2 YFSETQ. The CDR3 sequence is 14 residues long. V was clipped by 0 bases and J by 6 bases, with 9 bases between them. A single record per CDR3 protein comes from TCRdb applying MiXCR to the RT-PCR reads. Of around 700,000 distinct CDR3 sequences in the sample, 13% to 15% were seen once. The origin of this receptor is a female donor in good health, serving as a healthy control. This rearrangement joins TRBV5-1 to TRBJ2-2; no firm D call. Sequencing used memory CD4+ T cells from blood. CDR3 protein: CASSLGTYAGELFF. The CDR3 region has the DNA TGCGCCAGCAGCTTGGGGACCTACGCCGGGGAGCTGTTTTTT.